The present T cell receptor beta chain was sequenced within a study of blood T cell repertoires in COVID-19. Background on the study: Donors in the United States, Italy and Spain gave samples during acute or convalescent COVID-19. In each case, the material was cDNA or gDNA derived from T cells, B-cell-depleted T cells, or PBMCs.

Authors' processing steps: Quantification of nucleated cells was approximated via reference gene primer amplification. Measured with immunoSEQ multiplex PCR; TCRdb has only the in-frame clones, and not every one. Clonal size and the V and J genes are those of that table, whereas D and trimming came from the DNA. This table holds around 99,000 clones, roughly 84% found once. The germline V and J ends were trimmed by 2 bases and 7 bases, with 16 bases remaining between them. Germline loops: CDR1 SGHRS, CDR2 YFSETQ. The CDR3 runs 15 residues. The chain combines TRBV5-1 with TRBJ2-1; maybe TRBD2 (6 bases). The origin of this receptor is a woman over 75 with active or convalescent COVID-19. Sequenced: peripheral blood. The CDR3 reads CASSFTTSSSNEQFF. CDR3 nucleotides: TGCGCCAGCAGCTTTACTACTAGCTCGAGTAATGAGCAGTTCTTC.